This passage covers 28 T cell receptor beta chains from one sample sequenced in a study of a mutant IDH1 vaccine in newly diagnosed glioma (dated by TCRdb to the early 2020s). The method behind the library was the immunoSEQ multiplex PCR assay. In its TCRdb copy, this immuneACCESS table keeps in-frame sequences only and misses some clones. Where compared with another copy, unresolved V genes explain less than half of these, and the others have no known cause. Here the sample has about 67,000 clones; over 70% occur a single time. The ten largest clonotypes hold approximately 4.2% of the sample. The label giving this sample's time point can be read as: baseline, week 1 (first vaccination visit). The treatment or condition label of this sample denotes: pre-vaccination baseline after standard-of-care therapy. The sample was peripheral blood mononuclear cells (PBMCs), taken from a glioma patient treated with radiotherapy, temozolomide or both. These receptors were collected from a woman aged 18-29 years with glioma. Some clones in this sample may be carry-over from other donors' samples.

V and J are TRBV13 and TRBJ2-7, with D unresolved. Germline V gene data show CDR1 as PRHDT and CDR2 as FYEKMQ (reference sequence). Trimming removed 10 bases at V and 0 bases at J, with 10 bases between. The CDR3 has 12 residues. As DNA, the CDR3 is TGTGCCATCGGTATAAACTCCTACGAGCAGTACTTC. This sequence encodes CAIGINSYEQYF.

The V call is TRBV19, the J call TRBJ2-7; no clear D gene. Trimming took 6 bases from V and 3 from J, leaving 12 bases between them. Germline CDR1 LNHDA, CDR2 SQIVND (reference sequence). The CDR3 has 13 residues. DNA of the CDR3: TGTGCCAGTAGCCCAGGAATCAGCTACGAGCAGTACTTC. This gives the protein CASSPGISYEQYF.

This clone turned up a few times. The chain's CDR3 is CASGLAPTWQYADQPQHF. Written as DNA, the CDR3 is TGTGCTAGTGGTTTGGCGCCCACCTGGCAGTACGCAGATCAGCCCCAGCATTTT. V and J are TRBV12-5 and TRBJ1-5; D call uncertain. V gave up 1 base and J gave up 5 bases, with 21 bases separating them. This CDR3 is 18 amino acids long. The germline V gene encodes CDR1 LGHNT and CDR2 FRNRAP.

The chain links TRBV10-3 to TRBJ1-2; D ambiguous. The germline CDR1 and CDR2 sequences are ENHRY and SYGVKD. The V end lost 2 bases, the J end lost 8 bases, and 12 bases lay between the germline ends. CDR3 length: 13 residues. The CDR3: CAISEGTPPGYTF. Here the CDR3 DNA reads TGTGCCATCAGTGAGGGCACCCCACCGGGCTACACCTTC.

The chain combines TRBV6-6 with TRBJ1-6, with 7 nucleotides matching TRBD1. V shed 8 bases, J shed 5 bases, and the junction held 6 bases outside the gene matches. The CDR3 totals 14 residues. Germline loops: CDR1 MNHNY, CDR2 SVGAGI (reference sequence). The CDR3 loop is CASVQGLNNSPLHF. In DNA, the CDR3 is TGTGCCAGCGTACAGGGGTTAAATAATTCACCCCTCCACTTT.

The chain employs TRBV7-9 and TRBJ2-1, with 7 nucleotides matching TRBD2. J was trimmed by 0 bases and V by 8 bases; bases with no gene match: 19. Germline V CDR1 and CDR2: SEHNR, FQNEAQ (reference sequence). The CDR3 extends over 19 amino acids. The CDR3 bases are TGTGCCAGCCTTATCGCAGGCCCCCTAGCGGTGAGCTCCTACAATGAGCAGTTCTTC. Translating gives CASLIAGPLAVSSYNEQFF.

The chain employs TRBV10-3 and TRBJ2-2; the D call may be TRBD1 or TRBD2 (5 bases each). Trimming pared 6 bases from V and 1 base from J, leaving 9 bases between. CDR3 length: 14 residues. Germline V gene sequence: CDR1 ENHRY, CDR2 SYGVKD. CDR3 sequence reads: CAIRGDGNTGELFF. Written as DNA, the CDR3 is TGTGCCATCAGGGGGGACGGGAACACCGGGGAGCTGTTTTTT.

The genes are TRBV30 and TRBJ2-1; 10 bases fit TRBD2. This CDR3 has 13 residues. Germline CDR1 and CDR2: GTSNPN and SVGIG (reference sequence). V was pared by 4 bases and J by 7 bases, with 4 bases of the junction left unmatched. The DNA of the CDR3 is TGTGCCTGGACCCCTAGCGGGAGTAATGAGCAGTTCTTC. This gives the protein CAWTPSGSNEQFF. The whole variable domain, remainder taken from reference TRBV30 and TRBJ2-1, is SQTIHQWPATLVQPVGSPLSLECTVEGTSNPNLYWYRQAAGRGLQLLFYSVGIGQISSEVPQNLSASRPQDRQFILSSKKLLLSDSGFYLCAWTPSGSNEQFFGPGTRLTVL.

This clone has just one count. The chain combines TRBV11-2 with TRBJ2-2; D call uncertain. Germline V lookup: CDR1 SGHAT, CDR2 FQNNGV. This CDR3 contains 12 residues. With 3 bases removed from V and 4 bases from J, the gap between germline ends came to 3 bases. The chain's CDR3 is CASSFGTGELFF. The CDR3 nucleotides read TGTGCCAGCAGCTTTGGCACCGGGGAGCTGTTTTTT.

This clone was detected a few times. The chain uses TRBV5-6 and TRBJ1-1, with a weak D call TRBD1 (6 bases). Germline V gene lookup returns CDR1 SGHDT and CDR2 YYEEEE. The V end was cut by 6 bases, the J end by 6 bases, with 18 bases between. The CDR3 length is 14 residues. Here the CDR3 reads CASTSGWGAAEAFF. The CDR3 nucleotides are TGTGCCAGCACCTCCGGGTGGGGGGCTGCTGAAGCTTTCTTT.

V gene TRBV18 combines with J gene TRBJ2-1, with D uncertain. Trimming pared 3 bases from V and 8 bases from J, leaving 5 bases between. Germline loops: CDR1 KGHSH, CDR2 LQKENI. The CDR3 extends over 11 amino acids. CDR3 DNA sequence: TGTGCCAGCTCACCCTGGGATGAGCAGTTCTTC. Protein: CASSPWDEQFF.

The chain joins TRBV7-7 to TRBJ2-7; TRBD1 aligns across 7 bases. This CDR3 contains 15 residues. V gave up 4 bases and J gave up 3 bases; unmatched junction bases: 9. Germline V gene sequence: CDR1 SSHAT, CDR2 FNYEAQ (reference sequence). DNA of the CDR3: TGTGCCAGCAGCTCTGGCCCGGGACAGAACTACGAGCAGTACTTC. This translates into CASSSGPGQNYEQYF.

The gene calls are TRBV5-1 and TRBJ2-7, with a possible D match to TRBD2 (5 bases). V shed 0 bases and J shed 2 bases, with 24 bases lying between them. The CDR3 has 19 residues. Germline CDR1 SGHRS, CDR2 YFSETQ. The CDR3 coding sequence is TGCGCCAGCAGCTTGGAGGGCTTTTTTGCTAGCTCAAAAACCTACGAGCAGTACTTC. It yields the protein CASSLEGFFASSKTYEQYF.

The V gene is TRBV11-3, the J gene TRBJ2-7; D is perhaps TRBD1 (6 bases). The CDR3 totals 15 residues. Germline V lookup: CDR1 SGHNT, CDR2 YENEEA. V lost 5 bases to trimming and J lost 3 bases, with 17 bases between them. CDR3 loop: CASSPHQGKDYEQYF. In DNA form, the CDR3 reads TGTGCCAGCAGCCCTCATCAGGGGAAAGACTACGAGCAGTACTTC.

The chain recombines TRBV19 with TRBJ1-4; D ambiguous. V lost 0 bases and J lost 4, with 9 bases in between. Germline lookup yields CDR1 LNHDA and CDR2 SQIVND (reference sequence). This CDR3 is 15 amino acids long. CDR3 loop: CASSIDRTDNEKLFF. The CDR3 DNA reads TGTGCCAGTAGTATAGATCGTACAGATAATGAAAAACTGTTTTTT.

The chain has TRBV9 and TRBJ2-7; D is possibly TRBD1 (6 bases). Trimming left V 0 bases short and J 3 bases short, with 10 bases between. This CDR3 comprises 14 residues. Germline CDR1 is SGDLS and CDR2 is YYNGEE. The CDR3 nucleotides read TGTGCCAGCAGCGTAGGAACACAGGGCTACGAGCAGTACTTC. Residues: CASSVGTQGYEQYF. The full variable domain, completed using reference TRBV9 and TRBJ2-7, is DSGVTQTPKHLITATGQRVTLRCSPRSGDLSVYWYQQSLDQGLQFLIQYYNGEERAKGNILERFSAQQFPDLHSELNLSSLELGDSALYFCASSVGTQGYEQYFGPGTRLTVT.

V and J are TRBV10-1 and TRBJ2-2, with D possibly being TRBD1 or TRBD2 (5 bases each). CDR1 is WNHNN, CDR2 SYGVQD, per germline (reference sequence). Trimming left V 0 bases short and J 2 bases short, with 10 bases between. This CDR3 spans 16 amino acids. CDR3 in amino acids: CASSESVGANTGELFF. Written as DNA, the CDR3 is TGCGCCAGCAGTGAGTCTGTCGGGGCTAACACCGGGGAGCTGTTTTTT.

The rearrangement uses TRBV5-1 and TRBJ2-2, with D hard to call. CDR3 length: 16 amino acids. In germline, CDR1 is SGHRS, CDR2 YFSETQ. Trimming pared 0 bases from V and 6 bases from J, leaving 15 bases between. CDR3 in amino acids: CASSLATLEIAGELFF. The CDR3 DNA is TGCGCCAGCAGCTTGGCTACATTAGAGATCGCCGGGGAGCTGTTTTTT.

The rearrangement links TRBV30 to TRBJ2-3; 8 bases align to TRBD2. Trimming cost V 0 bases and J 0 bases; bases outside gene matches: 2. The CDR3 is 15 residues long. The V gene's germline CDR1 is GTSNPN and CDR2 SVGIG (reference sequence). Written as DNA, the CDR3 is TGTGCCTGGAGTGTAGCGGGAGACAGCACAGATACGCAGTATTTT. Amino acids: CAWSVAGDSTDTQYF.

The chain joins TRBV5-4 to TRBJ2-2; 7 nucleotides line up with TRBD1. From germline, CDR1 is SGHNT and CDR2 YYREEE (reference sequence). CDR3 length: 16 amino acids. The junction had 10 bases not matched to a gene; V was cut back by 4 bases and J by 4 bases. This CDR3 reads CASSPRQGSLTGELFF. CDR3 nucleotides: TGTGCCAGCAGCCCCCGACAGGGAAGTCTCACCGGGGAGCTGTTTTTT. Together with reference TRBV5-4 and TRBJ2-2, the CDR3 gives the full variable domain: ETGVTQSPTHLIKTRGQQVTLRCSSQSGHNTVSWYQQALGQGPQFIFQYYREEENGRGNFPPRFSGLQFPNYSSELNVNALELDDSALYLCASSPRQGSLTGELFFGEGSRLTVL.

V is TRBV5-1 and J is TRBJ1-2; 7 bases line up with TRBD1. The CDR3 consists of 13 residues. Trimming took 4 bases from V and 3 from J; bases not matched to a gene: 3. Looked up from germline, CDR1 is SGHRS and CDR2 is YFSETQ. CDR3 sequence reads: CASSRDSYYGYTF. DNA for the CDR3: TGCGCCAGCAGCCGGGACAGCTACTATGGCTACACCTTC. The complete variable domain, with remaining parts taken from reference TRBV5-1 and TRBJ1-2, reads KAGVTQTPRYLIKTRGQQVTLSCSPISGHRSVSWYQQTPGQGLQFLFEYFSETQRNKGNFPGRFSGRQFSNSRSEMNVSTLELGDSALYLCASSRDSYYGYTFGSGTRLTVV.

V gene TRBV27 combines with J gene TRBJ1-1, with TRBD1 matching 8 bases. The CDR3 is 15 residues long. V lost 2 bases and J lost 1; bases outside the gene matches: 3. CDR1 MNHEY and CDR2 SMNVEV come from the germline V gene (reference sequence). This chain's CDR3 is CASSLVGTGNTEAFF. CDR3 nucleotide sequence: TGTGCCAGCAGTTTAGTCGGGACAGGGAACACTGAAGCTTTCTTT.

Concerning this clone itself: A junction boundary mismatches the germline segment, possibly from a read error. The rearrangement joins TRBV7-7 to TRBJ2-7, with D unclear. The CDR3 totals 14 residues. Germline lookup yields CDR1 SSHAT and CDR2 FNYEAQ (reference sequence). The CDR3 region has the DNA TGTGCTAGCAGCCCCGACTCCGTCACCTACGAGCAGTACTTC. Protein: CASSPDSVTYEQYF. Looking up the rest from reference TRBV7-7 and TRBJ2-7 gives the full variable domain: GAGVSQSPRYKVTKRGQDVTLRCDPISSHATLYWYQQALGQGPEFLTYFNYEAQPDKSGLPSDRFSAERPEGSISTLTIQRTEQRDSAMYRCASSPDSVTYEQYFGPGTRLTVT.

The chain links TRBV6-6 to TRBJ2-7; D unclear. V lost 9 bases, J lost 4 bases, and 7 bases lay in between. CDR1 MNHNY and CDR2 SVGAGI come from the germline V gene (reference sequence). This CDR3 spans 10 amino acids. The DNA of the CDR3 is TGTGCCAGTGGAGAGTACGAGCAGTACTTC. Translating gives CASGEYEQYF.

J is TRBJ2-7 and V is TRBV5-1, with 7 bases fitting TRBD1. V lost 5 bases to trimming and J lost 0 bases; unmatched junction nucleotides: 8. Germline values: CDR1 SGHRS, CDR2 YFSETQ. The CDR3 extends over 15 amino acids. CDR3 residues: CASRYNRGLSYEQYF. Written as DNA, the CDR3 is TGCGCCAGCAGGTACAACAGGGGTCTCTCCTACGAGCAGTACTTC.

The chain is built from TRBV30 and TRBJ1-2; D is undetermined. The CDR3 has 12 amino acids. Trimming cost V 7 bases and J 0 bases, with 9 bases left between them. Germline lookup yields CDR1 GTSNPN and CDR2 SVGIG (reference sequence). The CDR3 DNA follows: TGTGCCTTCCTCCTGGCTAACTATGGCTACACCTTC. It yields the protein CAFLLANYGYTF.

The chain is built from TRBV6-5 and TRBJ2-3; D is uncertain. The CDR3 is 13 amino acids. V gave up 6 bases and J gave up 6 bases, with 13 bases separating them. Germline-derived CDR1 and CDR2 are MNHEY and SVGAGI. The CDR3 is CASSPKAFDTQYF. The CDR3 nucleotides are TGTGCCAGCAGCCCTAAAGCGTTTGATACGCAGTATTTT.

The chain carries TRBV11-2 and TRBJ2-7, with a weak D call TRBD2 (6 bases). Trimming removed 8 bases at V and 3 bases at J, with 17 bases between. CDR3 length: 14 amino acids. Germline CDR1 SGHAT, CDR2 FQNNGV. The CDR3 DNA follows: TGTGCCAGCTCATTAGTGGGGGACTTCTACGAGCAGTACTTC. Translation: CASSLVGDFYEQYF.